The clone carrying this T cell receptor beta chain has just one count. This sample was taken from a study of blood T cell repertoires in COVID-19. The wider study: Whether acute or convalescent, the COVID-19 samples came from the United States, Italy and Spain. In each case, the material was cDNA or gDNA derived from T cells, B-cell-depleted T cells, or PBMCs.

As handled by the study authors: Amplification of reference gene primers provided the estimated nucleated cell counts. Profiled with immunoSEQ multiplex PCR; TCRdb holds only in-frame clones, not every one. The D gene and trimming were derived from the DNA, and the V and J assignments and clone size from that table. The data show about 83,000 clones, roughly 84% seen once. Between the trimmed V and J ends, which lost 1 base and 8 bases, there was a span of 12 bases. The germline CDR1 and CDR2 sequences are LGHDT and YNNKEL (reference sequence). CDR3 size: 14 residues. This receptor was taken from a woman of 80 years or more in a cohort sampled during active or convalescent COVID-19. The chain is built from TRBV3-1 (or the pseudogene TRBV3-2) and TRBJ2-4; TRBD1 is a possible D gene (5 bases). What was sequenced was peripheral blood. CDR3 in amino acids: CASSQGVQGYIQYF. The CDR3 DNA is TGTGCCAGCAGCCAAGGAGTCCAGGGATACATTCAGTACTTC.